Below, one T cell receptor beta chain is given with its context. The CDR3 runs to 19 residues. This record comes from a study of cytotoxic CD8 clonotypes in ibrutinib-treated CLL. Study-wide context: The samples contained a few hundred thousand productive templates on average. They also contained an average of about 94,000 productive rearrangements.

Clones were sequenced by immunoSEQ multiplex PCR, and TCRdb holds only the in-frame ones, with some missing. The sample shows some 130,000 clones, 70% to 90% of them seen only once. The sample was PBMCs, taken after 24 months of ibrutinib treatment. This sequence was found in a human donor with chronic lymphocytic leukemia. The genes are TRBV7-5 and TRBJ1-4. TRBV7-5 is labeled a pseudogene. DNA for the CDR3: TGTGTCAGAAGCTCCGCGGCGGGACACTTATGGGCAACTAATGAAAAACTGTTTTTT. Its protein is CVRSSAAGHLWATNEKLFF.